The 28 T cell receptor beta chains presented below share a single source sample, sequenced in a study of T cell changes during pregnancy in multiple sclerosis. Some clones are missing from TCRdb's copy, which holds only in-frame ones; the method was immunoSEQ multiplex PCR. This table holds about 38,000 clones, 85% to 95% found once. Sample: CD8+ T cells from peripheral blood mononuclear cells, taken in the third trimester of pregnancy. The source of these receptors is a female donor with multiple sclerosis, enrolled in a pregnancy study.

The chain links TRBV20-1 to TRBJ2-7; TRBD2 is a possible D gene (5 bases). V lost 3 bases and J 4 bases, leaving 7 bases between the germline ends. CDR1 and CDR2 from the germline V gene are DFQATT and SNEGSKA (reference sequence). This CDR3 has 11 residues. The CDR3 sequence is CSASSGYEQYF. For the CDR3, the DNA is TGCAGTGCTAGCTCGGGGTACGAGCAGTACTTC.

The rearrangement uses TRBV27 and TRBJ2-1; possibly TRBD2 for D (6 bases). V shed 4 bases and J shed 8 bases, with 12 bases lying between them. Germline CDR1 and CDR2: MNHEY and SMNVEV (reference sequence). This CDR3 spans 13 amino acids. The CDR3 sequence is CASSWEREDEQFF. The CDR3 nucleotides read TGTGCCAGCAGTTGGGAAAGGGAGGATGAGCAGTTCTTC.

The genes are TRBV9 and TRBJ2-5; 10 bases are shared with TRBD2. Germline CDR1 and CDR2: SGDLS and YYNGEE. The trim removed 2 bases at V and 4 bases at J, leaving 5 bases unmatched. CDR3 size: 15 residues. CDR3 protein: CASSVSGGAGETQYF. DNA of the CDR3: TGTGCCAGCAGCGTGAGCGGGGGGGCCGGAGAGACCCAGTACTTC.

This clone was observed once. The chain recombines TRBV6-4 with TRBJ2-1; 10 positions agree with TRBD1. Germline V gives CDR1 MRHNA, CDR2 SNTAGT. Trimming at V came to 3 bases and at J to 5 bases, leaving 4 bases not matched to a gene. The CDR3 has 15 amino acids. The DNA of the CDR3 is TGTGCCAGCAGTGATCGGACAGGGGGGAACAATGAGCAGTTCTTC. Residues: CASSDRTGGNNEQFF.

The chain employs TRBV5-8 and TRBJ2-5; 12 bases agree with TRBD2. CDR3 length: 16 amino acids. V shed 0 bases, J shed 5 bases, and the junction held 5 bases outside the gene matches. Germline CDR1 SGHTS, CDR2 YDEGEE. CDR3 nucleotides: TGTGCCAGCAGCTTGGGACTAGCGGGGGCCCCGGAGACCCAGTACTTC. This encodes CASSLGLAGAPETQYF.

The chain employs TRBV21-1 and TRBJ2-7; the D call in the table, TRBD2, was not verified against the DNA. TRBV21-1 is marked as a pseudogene. The CDR3 is made up of 17 amino acids. CDR3 in amino acids: CASSKPIAGGFSYEQYF. The DNA for the CDR3 is TGTGCCAGCAGCAAACCGATAGCCGGGGGGTTCTCCTACGAGCAGTACTTC.

The rearrangement uses TRBV2 and TRBJ1-5; D not certain. This CDR3 has 15 residues. Trimming stripped 3 bases from V and 5 bases from J, with 14 bases between. The germline CDR1 and CDR2 sequences are SNHLY and FYNNEI. The CDR3 DNA follows: TGTGCCAGCAGTGACATGTCGGGAAGGGATCAGCCCCAGCATTTT. Translated, it gives CASSDMSGRDQPQHF.

This chain connects TRBV7-9 to TRBJ2-7; TRBD2 matches at 8 bases. The ends lost 5 bases at V and 10 bases at J; junction bases unmatched: 10. The CDR3 totals 13 residues. Germline CDR1 SEHNR, CDR2 FQNEAQ (reference sequence). CDR3 nucleotides: TGTGCCAGCAGCACGCCGGGGGGGCCAGACCAGTACTTC. Translating gives CASSTPGGPDQYF.

This rearrangement joins TRBV7-6 to TRBJ2-5, with D maybe TRBD2 (6 bases). Deletions cut 6 bases from V and 1 base from J, with 9 bases between. This CDR3 spans 13 amino acids. Per the germline V gene, CDR1 is SGHVS and CDR2 is FNYEAQ. CDR3 nucleotides: TGTGCCAGCAGTTTGGGGGGCCAAGAGACCCAGTACTTC. This codes for CASSLGGQETQYF.

The chain links TRBV27 to TRBJ2-2; D ambiguous. CDR3 length equals 13 residues. V was shortened by 5 bases and J by 8 bases, with 12 bases between the two germline ends. Germline V gives CDR1 MNHEY, CDR2 SMNVEV (reference sequence). The CDR3: CASSHKRRGELFF. In DNA, the CDR3 is TGTGCCAGCAGTCATAAACGGAGAGGGGAGCTGTTTTTT.

The chain recombines TRBV5-6 with TRBJ2-7; 7 bases align to TRBD1. V gave up 0 bases and J gave up 0 bases; unmatched junction bases: 3. Germline CDR1 and CDR2: SGHDT and YYEEEE. The CDR3 extends over 15 amino acids. The DNA of the CDR3 is TGTGCCAGCAGCTTGGTGGGGGACAGCTCCTACGAGCAGTACTTC. Its protein product is CASSLVGDSSYEQYF.

This clone was detected once. This chain's CDR3 is CASSSNVGDRAFF. The CDR3 DNA follows: TGTGCCAGCAGCTCGAATGTAGGGGATCGAGCTTTCTTT. This sequence joins TRBV13 and TRBJ1-1; possible D gene TRBD1, 5 bases. This CDR3 spans 13 amino acids. Germline V lookup: CDR1 PRHDT, CDR2 FYEKMQ (reference sequence). The V end lost 4 bases, the J end lost 10 bases, and 16 bases lay between the germline ends.

The chain has TRBV7-9 and TRBJ1-2; TRBD1 might be the D (5 bases). V lost 10 bases and J 12 bases, leaving 12 bases between the germline ends. Germline V gene sequence: CDR1 SEHNR, CDR2 FQNEAQ (reference sequence). The CDR3 spans 9 residues. The CDR3, as DNA: TGTGCCACCGAGACAGCCCACACCTTC. Amino acids: CATETAHTF.

V and J are TRBV6-5 and TRBJ2-1, with a possible D match to TRBD2 (5 bases). This CDR3 has 15 residues. Germline V CDR1 and CDR2: MNHEY, SVGAGI. V was cut by 1 base and J by 0 bases, with 7 bases left in between. CDR3 sequence: CASSYYRDSYNEQFF. The CDR3 bases are TGTGCCAGCAGTTACTATCGGGACTCCTACAATGAGCAGTTCTTC.

V usage is TRBV11-2 and J usage is TRBJ1-3; a weak D match, TRBD1 (5 bases). V gave up 0 bases and J gave up 2 bases, with 14 bases separating them. Germline V lookup: CDR1 SGHAT, CDR2 FQNNGV. This CDR3 has 17 amino acids. The CDR3 coding sequence is TGTGCCAGCAGCTTAGAATCCAGGGTTGGCACTGGAAACACCATATATTTT. Its translation: CASSLESRVGTGNTIYF.

The rearrangement links TRBV5-1 to TRBJ2-1; 9 bases are a match to TRBD2. Trimming took 0 bases from V and 9 from J; bases not matched to a gene: 13. CDR3 size: 17 residues. Germline CDR1 and CDR2: SGHRS and YFSETQ. The CDR3 DNA sequence: TGCGCCAGCAGCTTGGGGGAAGCCGGGACTAGCCCTGGTGAGCAGTTCTTC. Its translation is CASSLGEAGTSPGEQFF. Using reference TRBV5-1 and TRBJ2-1 for the parts outside the CDR3, the full variable domain is KAGVTQTPRYLIKTRGQQVTLSCSPISGHRSVSWYQQTPGQGLQFLFEYFSETQRNKGNFPGRFSGRQFSNSRSEMNVSTLELGDSALYLCASSLGEAGTSPGEQFFGPGTRLTVL.

The rearrangement links TRBV10-2 to TRBJ2-5; D is perhaps TRBD2 (6 bases). Trimming stripped 5 bases from V and 2 bases from J, with 12 bases between. CDR1 WSHSY and CDR2 SAAADI come from the germline V gene. This CDR3 has 14 amino acids. The CDR3 here is CASSIAGTQETQYF. CDR3 nucleotides: TGCGCCAGCAGTATCGCAGGGACTCAAGAGACCCAGTACTTC.

This sequence joins TRBV4-1 and TRBJ2-1, with D unresolved. Per germline, CDR1 MGHRA and CDR2 YSYEKL. The CDR3 has 14 residues. V gave up 4 bases and J gave up 7 bases, with 14 bases separating them. CDR3 nucleotides: TGCGCCAGCAGCCCCCAAACAGAAGAGAATGAGCAGTTCTTC. Its protein is CASSPQTEENEQFF.

This chain connects TRBV5-6 to TRBJ1-2; TRBD1 is a possible D gene (5 bases). This CDR3 is 14 amino acids long. Trimming took 0 bases from V and 4 from J, leaving 10 bases between them. CDR1 SGHDT and CDR2 YYEEEE come from the germline V gene. CDR3 nucleotide sequence: TGTGCCAGCAGCTTGGGTCAGGGAGGCTATGGCTACACCTTC. Its translation is CASSLGQGGYGYTF.

V usage is TRBV7-9 and J usage is TRBJ1-1; no clear D gene. Trimming shortened V by 1 base and J by 1 base, and 10 bases separated the two germline ends. Germline values: CDR1 SEHNR, CDR2 FQNEAQ (reference sequence). The CDR3 is 15 residues long. CDR3 coding DNA: TGTGCCAGCAGCTTAGGTCGCGAGGGGAACACTGAAGCTTTCTTT. This codes for CASSLGREGNTEAFF.

This chain uses TRBV13 with TRBJ1-4; TRBD1 might be the D (6 bases). Germline V gene data show CDR1 as PRHDT and CDR2 as FYEKMQ (reference sequence). CDR3 size: 15 residues. V gave up 1 base and J gave up 5 bases, with 11 bases separating them. CDR3 protein: CASSLEGGLNEKLFF. For the CDR3, the DNA is TGTGCCAGCAGCTTAGAAGGGGGATTAAATGAAAAACTGTTTTTT.

This chain uses TRBV5-1 with TRBJ2-1; D perhaps matches TRBD2 (5 bases). The CDR3 length is 15 residues. CDR1 is SGHRS, CDR2 YFSETQ, per germline. V lost 1 base to trimming and J lost 0 bases, with 8 bases between them. CDR3 residues: CASSLQRGSYNEQFF. The CDR3 coding sequence is TGCGCCAGCAGCTTGCAACGGGGCTCCTACAATGAGCAGTTCTTC.

The J gene is TRBJ1-1, the V gene TRBV9; D is unclear. Between the trimmed V and J ends, which lost 0 bases and 7 bases, there was a span of 10 bases. This CDR3 is built from 13 residues. Germline assignment: CDR1 SGDLS and CDR2 YYNGEE. The CDR3 DNA reads as TGTGCCAGCAGCGTAGTCGGTGAAGTTGAAGCTTTCTTT. This gives the protein CASSVVGEVEAFF.

CDR3 in amino acids: CASTSAGRGAYNEQFF. The CDR3 region has the DNA TGTGCCAGCACCTCTGCCGGGCGGGGGGCTTACAATGAGCAGTTCTTC. The gene calls are TRBV28 and TRBJ2-1; 8 bases align to TRBD2. Germline loops: CDR1 MDHEN, CDR2 SYDVKM. Trimming at V came to 7 bases and at J to 4 bases, leaving 12 bases not matched to a gene. There are 16 residues in the CDR3.

The chain combines TRBV19 with TRBJ1-2; no clear D. The CDR3 loop spans 11 amino acids. In germline, CDR1 is LNHDA, CDR2 SQIVND (reference sequence). Between the trimmed V and J ends, which lost 9 bases and 4 bases, there was a span of 9 bases. The CDR3 DNA follows: TGTGCCAGCCTACACAGCTATGGCTACACCTTC. Amino acid sequence: CASLHSYGYTF.

The chain is built from TRBV7-9 and TRBJ1-1; 9 bases line up with TRBD1. The germline V gene encodes CDR1 SEHNR and CDR2 FQNEAQ (reference sequence). J was trimmed by 1 base and V by 0 bases; bases with no gene match: 0. The CDR3 has 15 amino acids. CDR3 sequence: CASSLATGGNTEAFF. In DNA, the CDR3 is TGTGCCAGCAGCTTAGCGACAGGGGGGAACACTGAAGCTTTCTTT.

The chain links TRBV10-3 to TRBJ2-1; 9 nucleotides align to TRBD2. J gave up 5 bases and V 0 bases, and 5 bases lay outside the gene matches. CDR1 is ENHRY and CDR2 is SYGVKD in the germline V gene. CDR3 length: 16 amino acids. Here the CDR3 DNA reads TGTGCCATCAGTGAGTCCGGCGGGGGGGCAGACAATGAGCAGTTCTTC. Encoded protein: CAISESGGGADNEQFF.

This clone was seen a single time. This sequence joins TRBV7-6 and TRBJ2-3; 12 bases agree with TRBD2. The V gene end was trimmed by 2 bases and the J gene end by 2 bases; junction bases not matched to a gene: 5. Germline V gene sequence: CDR1 SGHVS, CDR2 FNYEAQ. The CDR3 is 17 amino acids. CDR3 sequence reads: CASSLPSGGAYTDTQYF. In nucleotides, the CDR3 is TGTGCCAGCAGCTTACCTAGCGGGGGGGCCTACACAGATACGCAGTATTTT.